Listed below are T cell receptor beta chains from one sample, sequenced in a study of lung T cells in sarcoidosis with Löfgren's syndrome. Using its own MiXCR run on the reads, TCRdb lists one record per CDR3 protein. In the table there are around 3,000 distinct CDR3 sequences, 15% to 20% of which are singletons. Sequencing input: CD4+ T cells from bronchoalveolar lavage. These TCRs come from a human donor with sarcoidosis (Löfgren's syndrome or another form), or a control subject (not recorded which). CDR3s include the opening cysteine and the closing phenylalanine or tryptophan. D genes are given only for firm matches. Expanded clones are given a class, and other clones once, few, many or no size at all.

abundance: medium-sized; v_gene: TRBV29-1; j_gene: TRBJ2-1; d_gene: -; len: 15; CDR3aa: CSVVRILSSYNEQFF; CDR3nt: TGCAGCGTTGTCCGGATTTTAAGCTCCTACAATGAGCAGTTCTTC
abundance: many; v_gene: TRBV6-6; j_gene: TRBJ2-5; d_gene: -; len: 13; CDR3aa: CASSYGGGETQYF; CDR3nt: TGTGCCAGCAGTTACGGAGGGGGAGAGACCCAGTACTTC
abundance: -; v_gene: TRBV18; j_gene: TRBJ2-1; d_gene: -; len: 15; CDR3aa: CASSQSGAVYNEQFF; CDR3nt: TGTGCCAGCTCACAATCGGGGGCCGTTTACAATGAGCAGTTCTTC
abundance: many; v_gene: TRBV11-2; j_gene: TRBJ1-1; d_gene: -; len: 15; CDR3aa: CASSLASNMNTEAFF; CDR3nt: TGTGCCAGCAGCTTAGCCAGCAACATGAACACTGAAGCTTTCTTT
abundance: medium-sized; v_gene: TRBV20-1; j_gene: TRBJ1-4; d_gene: -; len: 13; CDR3aa: CSARDHTNEKLFF; CDR3nt: TGCAGTGCTAGAGATCATACTAATGAAAAACTGTTTTTT
abundance: medium-sized; v_gene: TRBV20-1; j_gene: TRBJ2-3; d_gene: TRBD2; len: 13; CDR3aa: CSAPRGVTDTQYF; CDR3nt: TGCAGTGCCCCCCGGGGGGTAACAGATACGCAGTATTTT
abundance: few; v_gene: TRBV5-4; j_gene: TRBJ2-6; d_gene: -; len: 16; CDR3aa: CASSRQRGTGANVLTF; CDR3nt: TGTGCCAGCAGCCGTCAGCGAGGCACGGGGGCCAACGTCCTGACTTTC
abundance: medium-sized; v_gene: TRBV2; j_gene: TRBJ2-3; d_gene: -; len: 11; CDR3aa: CASSYTDTQYF; CDR3nt: TGTGCCAGCAGTTACACAGATACGCAGTATTTT
abundance: large; v_gene: TRBV7-9; j_gene: TRBJ2-7; d_gene: -; len: 14; CDR3aa: CASSLDRGTYEQYF; CDR3nt: TGTGCCAGCAGCTTAGATCGCGGGACCTACGAGCAGTACTTC
abundance: few; v_gene: TRBV2; j_gene: TRBJ1-3; d_gene: -; len: 15; CDR3aa: CAFGETGPPGNTIYF; CDR3nt: TGTGCCTTCGGGGAGACAGGTCCCCCTGGAAACACCATATATTTT
abundance: medium-sized; v_gene: TRBV4-2; j_gene: TRBJ2-1; d_gene: -; len: 14; CDR3aa: CTSSQDGAYNEQFF; CDR3nt: TGTACCAGCAGCCAAGATGGGGCTTACAATGAGCAGTTCTTC
abundance: -; v_gene: TRBV6-4; j_gene: TRBJ2-5; d_gene: TRBD1; len: 20; CDR3aa: CASSDPLSRDREEDQETQYF; CDR3nt: TGTGCCAGCAGTGACCCTCTGTCCCGGGACAGGGAAGAGGATCAAGAGACCCAGTACTTC
abundance: medium-sized; v_gene: TRBV6-1; j_gene: TRBJ1-5; d_gene: -; len: 16; CDR3aa: CASSEMGVGGNQPQHF; CDR3nt: TGTGCCAGCAGTGAAATGGGGGTAGGGGGGAATCAGCCCCAGCATTTT
abundance: -; v_gene: TRBV5-6; j_gene: TRBJ1-4; d_gene: -; len: 16; CDR3aa: CASSSKLHSTSEKLFF; CDR3nt: TGTGCCAGCAGCTCCAAATTGCACTCAACTAGTGAAAAACTGTTTTTT
abundance: many; v_gene: TRBV7-2; j_gene: TRBJ2-2; d_gene: -; len: 13; CDR3aa: CASSLMEGGELFF; CDR3nt: TGTGCCAGCAGCTTAATGGAGGGCGGGGAGCTGTTTTTT
abundance: medium-sized; v_gene: TRBV2; j_gene: TRBJ1-3; d_gene: -; len: 14; CDR3aa: CASSETASGNTIYF; CDR3nt: TGTGCCAGCAGTGAGACAGCTTCTGGAAACACCATATATTTT
abundance: medium-sized; v_gene: TRBV4-3; j_gene: TRBJ2-1; d_gene: -; len: 13; CDR3aa: CASSPGAEAEQFF; CDR3nt: TGCGCCAGCAGCCCTGGTGCGGAGGCTGAGCAGTTCTTC
abundance: medium-sized; v_gene: TRBV10-3; j_gene: TRBJ2-3; d_gene: TRBD1; len: 15; CDR3aa: CAAARTGPSTDTQYF; CDR3nt: TGTGCCGCCGCTCGGACAGGACCTAGCACAGATACGCAGTATTTT
abundance: medium-sized; v_gene: TRBV10-3; j_gene: TRBJ2-3; d_gene: -; len: 15; CDR3aa: CAISEDGGDTDTQYF; CDR3nt: TGTGCCATCAGTGAGGATGGCGGGGACACAGATACGCAGTATTTT
abundance: -; v_gene: TRBV10-3; j_gene: TRBJ2-1; d_gene: -; len: 15; CDR3aa: CAISFLAGNYNEQFF; CDR3nt: TGTGCCATCAGCTTCCTAGCCGGAAACTACAATGAGCAGTTCTTC
abundance: few; v_gene: TRBV5-4; j_gene: TRBJ1-6; d_gene: -; len: 12; CDR3aa: CASSLDRSPLHF; CDR3nt: TGTGCCAGCAGCTTGGACCGATCACCCCTCCACTTT
abundance: -; v_gene: TRBV7-2; j_gene: TRBJ2-7; d_gene: -; len: 15; CDR3aa: CASSSQVTRTYEQYF; CDR3nt: TGTGCCAGCAGCTCCCAGGTGACACGTACCTACGAGCAGTACTTC
abundance: few; v_gene: TRBV2; j_gene: TRBJ2-1; d_gene: -; len: 16; CDR3aa: CASSEDPGLGANEQFF; CDR3nt: TGTGCCAGCAGTGAAGACCCGGGACTCGGGGCCAATGAGCAGTTCTTC
abundance: medium-sized; v_gene: TRBV7-2; j_gene: TRBJ2-7; d_gene: TRBD2; len: 16; CDR3aa: CASSGPTSGGPYEQYF; CDR3nt: TGTGCCAGCAGCGGACCGACTAGCGGGGGGCCCTACGAGCAGTACTTC
abundance: large; v_gene: TRBV2; j_gene: TRBJ1-3; d_gene: -; len: 14; CDR3aa: CASSEQGGGNTIYF; CDR3nt: TGTGCCAGCAGTGAACAGGGCGGAGGAAACACCATATATTTT
abundance: once; v_gene: TRBV5-5; j_gene: TRBJ2-3; d_gene: TRBD1; len: 14; CDR3aa: CASSLTGGPDTQYF; CDR3nt: TGTGCCAGCAGCCTCACAGGGGGCCCAGATACGCAGTATTTT
abundance: medium-sized; v_gene: TRBV7-2; j_gene: TRBJ1-1; d_gene: TRBD1; len: 15; CDR3aa: CASSLGYRGDTEAFF; CDR3nt: TGTGCCAGCAGCTTAGGGTACAGGGGGGACACTGAAGCTTTCTTT
abundance: -; v_gene: TRBV7-3; j_gene: TRBJ2-1; d_gene: -; len: 15; CDR3aa: CASSPETRSWDEQFF; CDR3nt: TGCGCCAGCAGTCCCGAGACTAGGTCGTGGGATGAGCAGTTCTTC
abundance: medium-sized; v_gene: TRBV12-3/TRBV12-4; j_gene: TRBJ1-1; d_gene: -; len: 12; CDR3aa: CASSYQRTEAFF; CDR3nt: TGTGCCAGCAGTTATCAGAGGACTGAAGCTTTCTTT
abundance: medium-sized; v_gene: TRBV5-1; j_gene: TRBJ2-2; d_gene: TRBD2; len: 16; CDR3aa: CASSSGLAVNTGELFF; CDR3nt: TGCGCCAGCAGCTCCGGACTAGCGGTGAACACCGGGGAGCTGTTTTTT
abundance: -; v_gene: TRBV29-1; j_gene: TRBJ1-3; d_gene: -; len: 15; CDR3aa: CSVVVPRGQGNTIYF; CDR3nt: TGCAGCGTCGTAGTTCCCAGGGGTCAAGGAAACACCATATATTTT
abundance: medium-sized; v_gene: TRBV18; j_gene: TRBJ2-7; d_gene: TRBD1; len: 14; CDR3aa: CASSPGTGGDEQYF; CDR3nt: TGTGCCAGCTCACCGGGGACAGGGGGCGACGAGCAGTACTTC
abundance: medium-sized; v_gene: TRBV5-5; j_gene: TRBJ2-5; d_gene: TRBD1; len: 15; CDR3aa: CASSLEGQGGETQYF; CDR3nt: TGTGCCAGCAGCTTGGAAGGACAGGGCGGGGAGACCCAGTACTTC
abundance: -; v_gene: TRBV6-5; j_gene: TRBJ2-2; d_gene: -; len: 15; CDR3aa: CVSSYEKGNTGELFF; CDR3nt: TGTGTCAGCAGTTACGAGAAGGGGAACACCGGGGAGCTGTTTTTT
abundance: medium-sized; v_gene: TRBV20-1; j_gene: TRBJ2-7; d_gene: -; len: 12; CDR3aa: CSGEGGRNEQYF; CDR3nt: TGCAGTGGGGAGGGGGGAAGGAACGAGCAGTACTTC
abundance: many; v_gene: TRBV10-3; j_gene: TRBJ1-5; d_gene: -; len: 15; CDR3aa: CAISERGGGGQPQHF; CDR3nt: TGTGCCATCAGTGAAAGGGGGGGGGGCGGCCAGCCCCAGCATTTT
abundance: many; v_gene: TRBV7-2; j_gene: TRBJ2-2; d_gene: -; len: 16; CDR3aa: CASSLASSPNTGELFF; CDR3nt: TGTGCCAGCAGCTTAGCGTCGAGCCCGAACACCGGGGAGCTGTTTTTT
abundance: medium-sized; v_gene: TRBV18; j_gene: TRBJ2-1; d_gene: TRBD2; len: 18; CDR3aa: CASSPPKKRGNSYNEQFF; CDR3nt: TGTGCCAGCTCACCACCGAAGAAGCGGGGGAACTCCTACAATGAGCAGTTCTTC
abundance: medium-sized; v_gene: TRBV5-4; j_gene: TRBJ1-2; d_gene: -; len: 12; CDR3aa: CASSLSSGQSLF; CDR3nt: TGTGCCAGCAGCTTATCTTCTGGGCAGAGCCTCTTC
abundance: -; v_gene: TRBV10-2; j_gene: TRBJ2-1; d_gene: -; len: 16; CDR3aa: CASVMRSDGWGNEQFF; CDR3nt: TGCGCCAGCGTCATGAGATCGGACGGGTGGGGCAATGAGCAGTTCTTC
abundance: -; v_gene: TRBV12-3/TRBV12-4; j_gene: TRBJ2-7; d_gene: TRBD1; len: 15; CDR3aa: CASNPGTGISHEQYF; CDR3nt: TGTGCCAGCAATCCCGGGACAGGGATCTCCCACGAGCAGTACTTC
abundance: medium-sized; v_gene: TRBV11-2; j_gene: TRBJ2-1; d_gene: TRBD2; len: 20; CDR3aa: CASSPRGTSGAQSSYNEQFF; CDR3nt: TGTGCCAGCAGCCCCCGTGGGACTAGCGGGGCCCAAAGCTCCTACAATGAGCAGTTCTTC
abundance: large; v_gene: TRBV7-2; j_gene: TRBJ2-1; d_gene: TRBD2; len: 16; CDR3aa: CASSLRGRGGQNEQFF; CDR3nt: TGTGCCAGCAGCTTAAGAGGGCGGGGGGGCCAAAATGAGCAGTTCTTC
abundance: medium-sized; v_gene: TRBV19; j_gene: TRBJ1-2; d_gene: -; len: 13; CDR3aa: CASSIERSGSQSF; CDR3nt: TGTGCCAGTAGTATCGAAAGGTCCGGGAGCCAATCTTTC
abundance: many; v_gene: TRBV4-1; j_gene: TRBJ1-6; d_gene: -; len: 13; CDR3aa: CASSPTYNSPLHF; CDR3nt: TGCGCCAGCAGCCCGACCTATAATTCACCCCTCCACTTT
abundance: medium-sized; v_gene: TRBV2; j_gene: TRBJ1-1; d_gene: TRBD1; len: 13; CDR3aa: CASRVTGETEAFF; CDR3nt: TGTGCCAGCAGAGTGACAGGGGAAACTGAAGCTTTCTTT
abundance: many; v_gene: TRBV4-3; j_gene: TRBJ2-1; d_gene: TRBD2; len: 15; CDR3aa: CASSQVAGGKHEQFF; CDR3nt: TGCGCCAGCAGCCAAGTGGCGGGGGGGAAACATGAGCAGTTCTTC
abundance: medium-sized; v_gene: TRBV7-2; j_gene: TRBJ2-3; d_gene: -; len: 15; CDR3aa: CASSPHQGSTDTQYF; CDR3nt: TGTGCCAGCAGCCCCCACCAGGGTAGCACAGATACGCAGTATTTT
abundance: medium-sized; v_gene: TRBV18; j_gene: TRBJ2-5; d_gene: -; len: 14; CDR3aa: CASSPPNSQETQYF; CDR3nt: TGTGCCAGCTCACCACCGAACAGCCAAGAGACCCAGTACTTC
abundance: few; v_gene: TRBV29-1; j_gene: TRBJ2-1; d_gene: TRBD1; len: 14; CDR3aa: CSVAYRGSYNEQFF; CDR3nt: TGCAGCGTGGCCTACAGGGGCTCCTACAATGAGCAGTTCTTC
abundance: many; v_gene: TRBV2; j_gene: TRBJ2-1; d_gene: TRBD2; len: 15; CDR3aa: CASSTGGSLYNEQFF; CDR3nt: TGTGCCAGCAGTACCGGGGGGAGTCTCTACAATGAGCAGTTCTTC
abundance: -; v_gene: TRBV6-1; j_gene: TRBJ1-1; d_gene: -; len: 14; CDR3aa: CASRPGLASTEAFF; CDR3nt: TGCGCCAGCAGACCGGGACTCGCGAGCACTGAAGCTTTCTTT
abundance: medium-sized; v_gene: TRBV2; j_gene: TRBJ1-4; d_gene: -; len: 12; CDR3aa: CASSFTGQKLFF; CDR3nt: TGTGCCAGCAGTTTTACAGGGCAAAAACTGTTTTTT
abundance: many; v_gene: TRBV2; j_gene: TRBJ2-3; d_gene: TRBD1; len: 15; CDR3aa: CASSRDRGRTDTQYF; CDR3nt: TGTGCCAGCAGTCGCGACAGGGGGCGCACAGATACGCAGTATTTT
abundance: many; v_gene: TRBV11-3; j_gene: TRBJ1-2; d_gene: TRBD1; len: 12; CDR3aa: CASSYAGGGLTF; CDR3nt: TGTGCCAGCAGCTATGCAGGGGGTGGGTTAACCTTC
abundance: many; v_gene: TRBV6-6; j_gene: TRBJ2-3; d_gene: TRBD2; len: 15; CDR3aa: CASSYSGLAGDTQYF; CDR3nt: TGTGCCAGCAGTTACTCGGGACTAGCGGGGGATACGCAGTATTTT
abundance: -; v_gene: TRBV5-1; j_gene: TRBJ1-4; d_gene: -; len: 17; CDR3aa: CASSLAPAAATNEKLFF; CDR3nt: TGCGCCAGCAGCTTGGCCCCCGCGGCAGCAACTAATGAAAAACTGTTTTTT
abundance: medium-sized; v_gene: TRBV25-1; j_gene: TRBJ1-1; d_gene: -; len: 15; CDR3aa: CASSATTWTGTEAFF; CDR3nt: TGTGCCAGCAGTGCCACGACTTGGACGGGCACTGAAGCTTTCTTT
abundance: -; v_gene: TRBV20-1; j_gene: TRBJ1-3; d_gene: -; len: 17; CDR3aa: CSARDLSRPHSGNTIYF; CDR3nt: TGCAGTGCTAGAGATTTGAGTAGGCCGCACTCTGGAAACACCATATATTTT